The 32 T cell receptor beta chains below all came from one sample that was sequenced in a study of PD-1 blockade in mismatch repair-deficient tumors. Libraries were prepared by immunoSEQ multiplex PCR; TCRdb keeps only in-frame clonotypes and omits some of them. The table lists some 97,000 clones, 82% of them singletons, with roughly 6.2% in the top ten. The source was peripheral blood, collected about 36 weeks after starting pembrolizumab. The receptors were gathered from an adult with mismatch repair-deficient cancer.

The chain combines TRBV6-1 with TRBJ2-5, with D hard to call. V dropped 2 bases and J dropped 1 base, with 5 bases sitting between them. CDR3 length: 13 amino acids. Germline-derived CDR1 and CDR2 are MNHNS and SASEGT. The CDR3 sequence: CASSERTQETQYF. The CDR3 DNA follows: TGTGCCAGCAGTGAACGGACCCAAGAGACCCAGTACTTC.

V usage is TRBV19 and J usage is TRBJ2-7; TRBD2 aligns across 8 bases. This CDR3 spans 13 amino acids. The J segment lost 3 bases and the V segment lost 5 bases, leaving 3 bases of the junction unmatched. CDR1 is LNHDA, CDR2 SQIVND, per germline (reference sequence). CDR3 sequence reads: CASSETSVYEQYF. The CDR3 DNA reads TGTGCCAGTAGTGAGACTAGCGTCTACGAGCAGTACTTC.

This clone occurred once. This chain uses TRBV7-6 with TRBJ2-5; tentatively, D is TRBD2 (6 bases). The CDR3 length is 14 residues. Trimming left V 5 bases short and J 5 bases short, with 15 bases between. Germline CDR1 reads SGHVS; CDR2 reads FNYEAQ. DNA for the CDR3: TGTGCCAGCAGCCTCACAACTAGCCGGGAGACCCAGTACTTC. Protein sequence: CASSLTTSRETQYF.

This clone was counted a few times. In DNA form, the CDR3 reads TGCAGCGTTGAAGGAGACTACTATGGCTACACCTTC. Its protein is CSVEGDYYGYTF. The chain carries TRBV29-1 and TRBJ1-2; unclear D gene. V lost 1 base and J 3 bases, leaving 6 bases between the germline ends. CDR1 is SQVTM and CDR2 is ANQGSEA in the germline V gene. CDR3 length: 12 amino acids.

In this sample, this clone turned up a few times. This chain links TRBV9 with TRBJ2-2; 10 nucleotides line up with TRBD1. V trimming: 3 bases; J trimming: 4 bases; junction bases outside the gene matches: 3. CDR3 length: 15 amino acids. In germline, CDR1 is SGDLS, CDR2 YYNGEE. CDR3 DNA: TGTGCCAGCAGCGGGGGACAGGGGATCACCGGGGAGCTGTTTTTT. The encoded protein is CASSGGQGITGELFF. Complete variable domain (other parts from reference TRBV9 and TRBJ2-2): DSGVTQTPKHLITATGQRVTLRCSPRSGDLSVYWYQQSLDQGLQFLIQYYNGEERAKGNILERFSAQQFPDLHSELNLSSLELGDSALYFCASSGGQGITGELFFGEGSRLTVL.

As concerns this clone: With only one base between it and a far larger clone, this is likely a read error. The V gene is TRBV27, the J gene TRBJ2-1, with a possible D match to TRBD2 (6 bases). The CDR3 runs 14 residues. Germline CDR1 and CDR2: MNHEY and SMNVEV (reference sequence). The V end lost 5 bases, the J end lost 0 bases, and 8 bases lay between the germline ends. For the CDR3, the DNA is TGTGCCAGCAGTCCCGGGAGCTCCTACAATGAGCAGTTCTTC. Its protein product is CASSPGSSYNEQFF.

The rearrangement links TRBV5-6 to TRBJ1-2, with 8 bases matching TRBD1. Unmatched junction bases numbered 5, after V lost 3 bases and J lost 4 bases. There are 14 residues in the CDR3. The germline gives CDR1 SGHDT, CDR2 YYEEEE. CDR3 region: CASSYGQGGYGYTF. The CDR3 bases are TGTGCCAGCAGCTACGGACAGGGCGGCTATGGCTACACCTTC.

The chain employs TRBV6-6 and TRBJ2-1; 7 bases agree with TRBD1. The CDR3 loop spans 15 amino acids. The junction had 11 bases not matched to a gene; V was cut back by 3 bases and J by 9 bases. Germline lookup yields CDR1 MNHNY and CDR2 SVGAGI (reference sequence). CDR3 sequence reads: CASSYHPDRDAEQFF. The CDR3 nucleotides are TGTGCCAGCAGTTATCACCCCGACAGGGATGCTGAGCAGTTCTTC.

V and J are TRBV2 and TRBJ2-7; D not certain. V lost 1 base and J lost 4, with 11 bases in between. This CDR3 is 14 amino acids long. CDR1 and CDR2 (germline): SNHLY, FYNNEI. CDR3 nucleotides: TGTGCCAGCAGTGAAGTAGGCCTGGGATACGAGCAGTACTTC. Encoded protein: CASSEVGLGYEQYF.

This chain joins TRBV7-9 and TRBJ2-3; D possibly corresponds to TRBD1 (6 bases). There are 12 residues in the CDR3. V was clipped by 4 bases and J by 6 bases, with 8 bases between them. Germline CDR1 and CDR2: SEHNR and FQNEAQ (reference sequence). The CDR3 region has the DNA TGTGCCAGCAGCTCAAGGGGGGATACGCAGTATTTT. Translation gives CASSSRGDTQYF.

The table lists this clone with a count of one. This chain links TRBV5-4 with TRBJ1-1; D is uncertain. Between the trimmed V and J ends, which lost 4 bases and 4 bases, there was a span of 11 bases. The CDR3 is 13 residues long. Germline V gene lookup returns CDR1 SGHNT and CDR2 YYREEE (reference sequence). In DNA, the CDR3 is TGTGCCAGCAGCCTACGGGGAGGCACTGAAGCTTTCTTT. This codes for CASSLRGGTEAFF. Complete variable domain (other parts from reference TRBV5-4 and TRBJ1-1): ETGVTQSPTHLIKTRGQQVTLRCSSQSGHNTVSWYQQALGQGPQFIFQYYREEENGRGNFPPRFSGLQFPNYSSELNVNALELDDSALYLCASSLRGGTEAFFGQGTRLTVV.

The chain is built from TRBV25-1 and TRBJ2-5; D remains unclear. CDR1 and CDR2 (germline): MGHDK, SYGVNS. Trimming left V 1 base short and J 1 base short, with 7 bases between. The CDR3 runs 14 residues. The CDR3 region has the DNA TGTGCCAGCAGTGAATTAGTGTCCCAAGAGACCCAGTACTTC. Encoded protein: CASSELVSQETQYF.

The CDR3 sequence is CASTGQGTLSGANVLTF. The CDR3 nucleotides are TGTGCCAGTACCGGGCAGGGTACCCTCTCTGGGGCCAACGTCCTGACTTTC. The rearrangement links TRBV25-1 to TRBJ2-6; D possibly corresponds to TRBD1 (5 bases). Germline V gene lookup returns CDR1 MGHDK and CDR2 SYGVNS. The CDR3 length is 17 residues. V lost 9 bases to trimming and J lost 0 bases, with 18 bases between them.

This chain joins TRBV28 and TRBJ1-5; D is uncertain. Trimming cost V 9 bases and J 0 bases, with 15 bases left between them. The CDR3 spans 15 residues. Germline-derived CDR1 and CDR2 are MDHEN and SYDVKM. Here the CDR3 reads CASRVLGFSNQPQHF. CDR3 nucleotides: TGTGCCAGTAGAGTTTTAGGTTTTAGCAATCAGCCCCAGCATTTT.

The chain links TRBV2 to TRBJ1-4; the D gene is possibly TRBD1 (6 bases). CDR3 length: 14 amino acids. Germline loops: CDR1 SNHLY, CDR2 FYNNEI. V dropped 6 bases and J dropped 8 bases, with 16 bases sitting between them. The CDR3 spells CASRRWGAGEKLFF. The CDR3 DNA sequence: TGTGCCAGCAGGAGGTGGGGGGCCGGAGAAAAACTGTTTTTT. The full variable domain, in which reference TRBV2 and TRBJ1-4 provide the parts outside the CDR3, is EPEVTQTPSHQVTQMGQEVILRCVPISNHLYFYWYRQILGQKVEFLVSFYNNEISEKSEIFDDQFSVERPDGSNFTLKIRSTKLEDSAMYFCASRRWGAGEKLFFGSGTQLSVL.

On this clone: The junction differs from germline at one of its ends, possibly a read error. CDR3 residues: CASSVALAGGELFF. The CDR3 DNA sequence: TGTGCCAGCAGCGTAGCACTAGCGGGAGGTGAGCTGTTCTTC. The chain combines TRBV9 with TRBJ2-1; 12 nucleotides align to TRBD2. Germline V gene data show CDR1 as SGDLS and CDR2 as YYNGEE. This CDR3 is 14 amino acids long.

The chain joins TRBV11-3 to TRBJ2-5, with TRBD2 matching 7 bases. Germline CDR1 is SGHNT and CDR2 is YENEEA. V shed 5 bases, J shed 3 bases, and the junction held 15 bases outside the gene matches. CDR3 size: 17 residues. The CDR3 sequence is CASSPRRGGSPEETQYF. DNA for the CDR3: TGTGCCAGCAGCCCTAGGCGGGGCGGGAGTCCGGAAGAGACCCAGTACTTC.

This chain uses TRBV10-2 with TRBJ2-2; TRBD2 matches 8 bases. Trimming cost V 4 bases and J 5 bases; bases outside gene matches: 6. Germline lookup yields CDR1 WSHSY and CDR2 SAAADI. The CDR3 length is 15 residues. The CDR3 protein is CASSGVVAGTGELFF. The DNA for the CDR3 is TGCGCCAGCAGTGGGGTGGTAGCGGGAACCGGGGAGCTGTTTTTT.

The chain uses TRBV30 and TRBJ2-1, with TRBD2 matching 10 bases. The CDR3 consists of 15 residues. Trimming cost V 2 bases and J 4 bases; bases outside gene matches: 5. Germline-derived CDR1 and CDR2 are GTSNPN and SVGIG (reference sequence). CDR3 protein: CAWSPGLALYNEQFF. CDR3 DNA sequence: TGTGCCTGGAGTCCGGGACTAGCGCTATACAATGAGCAGTTCTTC.

The chain uses TRBV5-4 and TRBJ2-2; TRBD1 agrees at 9 bases. Per the germline V gene, CDR1 is SGHNT and CDR2 is YYREEE (reference sequence). V dropped 5 bases and J dropped 1; count of bases not matched to a gene: 3. The CDR3 loop spans 15 amino acids. The CDR3, as DNA: TGTGCCAGCAGAGACAGGGGGGAGAACACCGGGGAGCTGTTTTTT. Translated, it gives CASRDRGENTGELFF.

The chain recombines TRBV7-8 with TRBJ1-1; D gene ambiguous. V was cut by 2 bases and J by 3 bases, with 25 bases left in between. CDR1 is SGHVS, CDR2 FQNEAQ, per germline. The CDR3 sequence is 19 residues long. CDR3 in amino acids: CASSLLLRSASGSDTEAFF. DNA for the CDR3: TGTGCCAGCAGCTTACTTCTCAGGAGCGCCTCGGGTTCGGACACTGAAGCTTTCTTT. Supplemented by reference TRBV7-8 and TRBJ1-1, the full variable domain reads GAGVSQSPRYKVAKRGQDVALRCDPISGHVSLFWYQQALGQGPEFLTYFQNEAQLDKSGLPSDRFFAERPEGSVSTLKIQRTQQEDSAVYLCASSLLLRSASGSDTEAFFGQGTRLTVV.

The V and J genes are TRBV9 and TRBJ2-2; maybe TRBD1 (7 bases). The germline gives CDR1 SGDLS, CDR2 YYNGEE. V lost 4 bases and J 4 bases, leaving 14 bases between the germline ends. The CDR3 spans 15 residues. CDR3 amino acids: CASSYRQGGTGELFF. DNA for the CDR3: TGTGCCAGCAGCTACCGACAGGGAGGCACCGGGGAGCTGTTTTTT. Full variable domain (missing parts from reference TRBV9 and TRBJ2-2): DSGVTQTPKHLITATGQRVTLRCSPRSGDLSVYWYQQSLDQGLQFLIQYYNGEERAKGNILERFSAQQFPDLHSELNLSSLELGDSALYFCASSYRQGGTGELFFGEGSRLTVL.

The chain joins TRBV11-3 to TRBJ2-1, with 10 bases lining up with TRBD1. V lost 0 bases and J lost 1; bases outside the gene matches: 0. In germline, CDR1 is SGHNT, CDR2 YENEEA. The length of the CDR3 is 16 residues. The CDR3 DNA follows: TGTGCCAGCAGCTTAGAGGACAGGGGGTCCTACAATGAGCAGTTCTTC. Residues: CASSLEDRGSYNEQFF. The whole variable domain, remainder taken from reference TRBV11-3 and TRBJ2-1, is EAGVVQSPRYKIIEKKQPVAFWCNPISGHNTLYWYLQNLGQGPELLIRYENEEAVDDSQLPKDRFSAERLKGVDSTLKIQPAELGDSAVYLCASSLEDRGSYNEQFFGPGTRLTVL.

This chain joins TRBV7-2 and TRBJ2-5, with 12 bases aligning to TRBD2. V was clipped by 3 bases and J by 5 bases; unmatched bases: 10. CDR3 length: 17 residues. CDR1 is SGHTA, CDR2 FQGNSA, per germline. CDR3 DNA: TGTGCCAGCAGCTTTGGACTAGCGGGACTCTCCGGGGAGACCCAGTACTTC. Translated, it gives CASSFGLAGLSGETQYF.

This chain uses TRBV5-6 with TRBJ1-2, with D possibly TRBD1 on 5 matching bases. Germline CDR1 SGHDT, CDR2 YYEEEE. The CDR3 totals 15 residues. The V and J ends lost 2 bases and 4 bases respectively, with 15 bases between them. CDR3 in DNA: TGTGCCAGCAGCTTACCCGGGGCGCCCCTCTATGGCTACACCTTC. Protein: CASSLPGAPLYGYTF. The complete variable domain, with remaining parts taken from reference TRBV5-6 and TRBJ1-2, reads DAGVTQSPTHLIKTRGQQVTLRCSPKSGHDTVSWYQQALGQGPQFIFQYYEEEERQRGNFPDRFSGHQFPNYSSELNVNALLLGDSALYLCASSLPGAPLYGYTFGSGTRLTVV.

The chain is built from TRBV6-6 and TRBJ2-5, with D tentatively TRBD2 (7 bases). V dropped 4 bases and J dropped 5 bases, with 17 bases sitting between them. The CDR3 contains 15 residues. The germline V gene has CDR1 MNHNY and CDR2 SVGAGI (reference sequence). Here the CDR3 DNA reads TGTGCCAGCAGTTCAAACCGGGGGGCGATGGAGACCCAGTACTTC. Its translation is CASSSNRGAMETQYF.

This clone was seen only once. The chain has TRBV7-2 and TRBJ1-1; D may be TRBD1 (5 bases). The germline V gene encodes CDR1 SGHTA and CDR2 FQGNSA. V lost 5 bases and J lost 6, with 19 bases in between. The CDR3 sequence is 15 residues long. The DNA of the CDR3 is TGTGCCAGCAGCCGACCCAACAGGTTAGGGGCTGAAGCTTTCTTT. It is translated as CASSRPNRLGAEAFF.

V gene TRBV5-8 combines with J gene TRBJ2-7, with 9 nucleotides matching TRBD2. Germline CDR1 and CDR2: SGHTS and YDEGEE. The CDR3 extends over 14 amino acids. The J segment lost 0 bases and the V segment lost 4 bases, leaving 2 bases of the junction unmatched. CDR3 region: CASSRGLASYEQYF. The DNA for the CDR3 is TGTGCCAGCAGCCGGGGACTAGCCTCCTACGAGCAGTACTTC.

The chain links TRBV2 to TRBJ1-1; a weak D match, TRBD1 (5 bases). Germline CDR1 reads SNHLY; CDR2 reads FYNNEI. The CDR3 spans 13 residues. V lost 8 bases to trimming and J lost 0 bases, with 10 bases between them. The CDR3 DNA reads TGTGCCAGCGAGGAGGGGATGAACACTGAAGCTTTCTTT. Its translation is CASEEGMNTEAFF.

The J gene is TRBJ2-5, the V gene TRBV7-9, with a possible D match to TRBD1 (5 bases). The ends were cut back, 1 base at V and 0 bases at J, with 6 bases in the middle. The CDR3 is 14 amino acids. The germline CDR1 and CDR2 sequences are SEHNR and FQNEAQ (reference sequence). This CDR3 is CASSLEGDQETQYF. CDR3 sequence (DNA): TGTGCCAGCAGCTTAGAAGGGGACCAAGAGACCCAGTACTTC.

V usage is TRBV10-3 and J usage is TRBJ1-2; D is perhaps TRBD1 (6 bases). Germline CDR1 ENHRY, CDR2 SYGVKD. Trimming removed 6 bases at V and 8 bases at J, with 16 bases between. The CDR3 totals 13 residues. The CDR3 DNA is TGTGCCATCAGGGGTTCGGGGGCTGAGGGCTACACCTTC. Translation: CAIRGSGAEGYTF.

The rearrangement links TRBV27 to TRBJ2-7; 13 bases fit TRBD2. The CDR3 contains 15 residues. Germline values: CDR1 MNHEY, CDR2 SMNVEV (reference sequence). The V segment lost 6 bases and the J segment 2 bases; nucleotides outside the gene matches: 4. The CDR3 DNA follows: TGTGCCAGCAGCCTGACTAGCGGGAGGCCCTACGAGCAGTACTTC. This codes for CASSLTSGRPYEQYF.